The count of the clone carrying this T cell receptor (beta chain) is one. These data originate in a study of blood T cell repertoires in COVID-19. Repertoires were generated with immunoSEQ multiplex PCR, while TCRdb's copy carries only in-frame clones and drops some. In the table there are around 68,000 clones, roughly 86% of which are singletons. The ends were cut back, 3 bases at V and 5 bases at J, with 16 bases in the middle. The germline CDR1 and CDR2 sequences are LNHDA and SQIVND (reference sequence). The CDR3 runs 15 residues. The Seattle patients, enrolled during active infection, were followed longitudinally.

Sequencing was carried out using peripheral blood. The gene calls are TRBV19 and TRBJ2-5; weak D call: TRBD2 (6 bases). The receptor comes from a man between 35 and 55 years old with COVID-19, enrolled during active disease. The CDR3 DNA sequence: TGTGCCAGTAGTATGGGACTTACCCCAATGGAGACCCAGTACTTC. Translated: CASSMGLTPMETQYF.